The entry that follows covers one TCR beta chain sequence. Its antigen is unidentified. These data originate in a study of CD4 T cells in relation to SARS-CoV-2 and coronaviruses. At the level of the study: PBMCs were cultured with antigen for less than twelve days before TCR beta sequencing. The restricting HLA molecule for shared crossreactive spike epitopes was mapped.

Study-wide findings and caveats: Crossreactivity was assessed only for spike protein, not other viral proteins.

CD4+ T cells from unexposed donors were obtained before the COVID-19 pandemic (2011-2018). Isolation of CD4+ T cells took place after around 11 days in culture. Testing used SARS-CoV-2 S/N and four cold-coronavirus spikes on unexposed-donor CD4+ T cells, cells permitting. The V gene end was trimmed by 4 bases and the J gene end by 6 bases; junction bases not matched to a gene: 13. The CDR3 contains 17 residues. Germline V gene sequence: CDR1 LGHDT, CDR2 YNNKEL (reference sequence). Clones were read by immunoSEQ multiplex PCR, and TCRdb kept only the in-frame ones, dropping some. Here the sample spans about 21,000 clones, around three quarters being singletons.

The genes are TRBV3-1 (or the pseudogene TRBV3-2) and TRBJ1-4; 8 bases line up with TRBD1. The clonotype was recovered from a human donor in good health. Sequences were obtained from CD4+ T cells from PBMCs, cultured in vitro. Here the CDR3 DNA reads TGTGCCAGCAGCCGAAAAAGGGGTGGACAGGGACATGAAAAACTGTTTTTT. It codes for CASSRKRGGQGHEKLFF.